The 6 T cell receptor beta chains given below trace back to one sample, sequenced in a study of blood T cell repertoires in COVID-19. The protocol was immunoSEQ multiplex PCR, while the TCRdb copy is restricted to in-frame clones and leaves out a portion. The sample lists 450,000 to 500,000 clones; 75% to 90% were seen once. Specimen: peripheral blood. The receptors were sampled from a human donor in a cohort sampled during active COVID-19.

The V and J genes are TRBV19 and TRBJ2-3, with 11 bases lining up with TRBD2. With 8 bases clipped from V and 2 bases from J, the junction kept 6 bases outside the gene matches. The CDR3 is 15 residues long. Germline V gives CDR1 LNHDA, CDR2 SQIVND (reference sequence). The DNA for the CDR3 is TGTGCCAGTGGGCTAGCGGGAGGTTACACAGATACGCAGTATTTT. Encoded protein: CASGLAGGYTDTQYF.

This sequence joins TRBV12-5 and TRBJ1-1; 7 bases map to TRBD1. The V segment lost 2 bases and the J segment 3 bases; nucleotides outside the gene matches: 12. The germline gives CDR1 LGHNT, CDR2 FRNRAP. CDR3 length equals 17 residues. The CDR3 region is CASGLLQGKGFYTEAFF. The CDR3 DNA is TGTGCTAGTGGTTTGCTACAGGGGAAGGGATTTTACACTGAAGCTTTCTTT.

This clone showed up just once. This chain uses TRBV5-1 with TRBJ2-2; 9 bases line up with TRBD2. This CDR3 is 17 amino acids long. Germline CDR1 reads SGHRS; CDR2 reads YFSETQ. J lost 7 bases, V lost 3 bases, and 13 bases had no gene match. The CDR3 DNA reads TGCGCCAGCAGCTACCTTGCTAGCGGGAATCCGGGCGGGGAGCTGTTTTTT. This translates into CASSYLASGNPGGELFF.

The chain uses TRBV3-1 (or the pseudogene TRBV3-2) and TRBJ2-7; 9 bases agree with TRBD2. V dropped 2 bases and J dropped 4; count of bases not matched to a gene: 6. The CDR3 runs 15 residues. The germline V gene has CDR1 LGHDT and CDR2 YNNKEL (reference sequence). CDR3 loop: CASSQMAGGPYEQYF. As DNA, the CDR3 is TGTGCCAGCAGCCAAATGGCGGGAGGGCCTTACGAGCAGTACTTC.

The V call is TRBV7-3, the J call TRBJ2-1; 10 bases are shared with TRBD1. Germline values: CDR1 SGHTA, CDR2 FQGTGA. This CDR3 is 12 amino acids long. The V segment lost 3 bases and the J segment 12 bases; nucleotides outside the gene matches: 2. In DNA form, the CDR3 reads TGTGCCAGCAGCTTGACAGGGGGCGCGCAGTTCTTC. As protein: CASSLTGGAQFF.

Only one count was recorded for this clone. The gene calls are TRBV7-2 and TRBJ2-2, with TRBD2 matching over 11 bases. Germline CDR1 and CDR2: SGHTA and FQGNSA. The CDR3 extends over 16 amino acids. J was trimmed by 4 bases and V by 4 bases; bases with no gene match: 5. CDR3 amino acids: CASSSGTSGVTGELFF. Written as DNA, the CDR3 is TGTGCCAGCAGCTCCGGGACTAGCGGAGTCACCGGGGAGCTGTTTTTT.